Shown below are 18 T cell receptor beta chains from a single sample sequenced in a study of blood T cell repertoires in COVID-19. The assay was immunoSEQ multiplex PCR, and TCRdb's table has in-frame clones only and misses some. Of roughly 220,000 clones in the sample, 75% to 85% are singletons; the top ten hold roughly 1.4%. Material for sequencing was peripheral blood. Receptors originate from a woman between 40 and 55 years old who had recovered from COVID-19.

The chain uses TRBV12-3 or TRBV12-4 and TRBJ1-2, with D uncertain. This CDR3 has 12 residues. The V end was cut by 3 bases, the J end by 4 bases, with 6 bases between. The CDR3 DNA reads TGTGCCAGCAGTTTGCAGGCCTATGGCTACACCTTC. Residues: CASSLQAYGYTF.

A word on this clone: Other DNA sequences of this sample code for an identical CDR3. This chain links TRBV5-4 with TRBJ2-7; D possibly corresponds to TRBD2 (5 bases). CDR1 and CDR2 (germline): SGHNT, YYREEE (reference sequence). The CDR3 has 15 residues. Trimming removed 0 bases from V and 2 bases from J, with 12 bases in between. The CDR3 region is CASSLDGGGAYEQYF. CDR3 bases: TGTGCCAGCAGCTTGGATGGAGGAGGTGCCTACGAGCAGTACTTC.

The chain has TRBV5-4 and TRBJ2-1, with a possible D match to TRBD2 (7 bases). The CDR3 covers 16 residues. With 2 bases removed from V and 3 bases from J, the gap between germline ends came to 15 bases. Germline CDR1 SGHNT, CDR2 YYREEE (reference sequence). CDR3 loop: CASSLIGGASYNEQFF. CDR3 DNA: TGTGCCAGCAGCTTAATTGGGGGGGCCAGCTACAATGAGCAGTTCTTC.

The gene calls are TRBV3-1 (or the pseudogene TRBV3-2) and TRBJ2-1, with D possibly TRBD2 on 5 matching bases. Germline assignment: CDR1 LGHDT and CDR2 YNNKEL (reference sequence). With 2 bases removed from V and 0 bases from J, the gap between germline ends came to 11 bases. The CDR3 is made up of 16 amino acids. The CDR3 loop reads CASSQLPGSSYNEQFF. CDR3 in DNA: TGTGCCAGCAGCCAACTACCGGGGAGCTCCTACAATGAGCAGTTCTTC.

This chain uses TRBV5-1 with TRBJ1-1; 8 bases line up with TRBD1. The germline gives CDR1 SGHRS, CDR2 YFSETQ. This CDR3 spans 16 amino acids. Germline trimming cut 2 bases from V and 0 bases from J; bases unmatched to any gene: 6. The CDR3 loop is CASSFGQGLLNTEAFF. In DNA form, the CDR3 reads TGCGCCAGCAGCTTTGGACAGGGTCTTTTGAACACTGAAGCTTTCTTT.

The rearrangement uses TRBV2 and TRBJ2-5, with D uncertain. Trimming removed 4 bases at V and 6 bases at J, with 12 bases between. The CDR3 runs 13 residues. Germline assignment: CDR1 SNHLY and CDR2 FYNNEI. The CDR3 coding sequence is TGTGCCAGCAGTGTGTGGGCGCTGAAGACCCAGTACTTC. Amino acid sequence: CASSVWALKTQYF.

The chain is built from TRBV11-2 and TRBJ2-5, with 7 nucleotides matching TRBD2. The J segment lost 5 bases and the V segment lost 5 bases, leaving 8 bases of the junction unmatched. The CDR3 has 14 amino acids. Germline V gene sequence: CDR1 SGHAT, CDR2 FQNNGV. CDR3 sequence: CASSQSGVTETQYF. The CDR3 bases are TGTGCCAGCAGCCAGAGCGGGGTCACCGAGACCCAGTACTTC.

The rearrangement links TRBV12-3 or TRBV12-4 to TRBJ2-7; tentative D call: TRBD1 (5 bases). Trimming removed 3 bases at V and 7 bases at J, with 10 bases between. The CDR3 runs to 12 residues. The CDR3 here is CASSFSDREQYF. The CDR3 nucleotides read TGTGCCAGCAGTTTCTCTGACAGAGAGCAGTACTTC.

Turning to this clone: The sample contains more than one DNA sequence encoding this CDR3. V and J are TRBV5-1 and TRBJ1-1, with 7 bases fitting TRBD1. The CDR3 length is 14 residues. J gave up 1 base and V 2 bases, and 2 bases lay outside the gene matches. Germline-derived CDR1 and CDR2 are SGHRS and YFSETQ. CDR3 in amino acids: CASSFGTANTEAFF. In DNA form, the CDR3 reads TGCGCCAGCAGCTTCGGGACAGCGAACACTGAAGCTTTCTTT.

The V and J genes are TRBV9 and TRBJ2-7, with TRBD1 as a possible D gene (6 bases). This CDR3 is built from 15 residues. Germline CDR1 is SGDLS and CDR2 is YYNGEE. Deletions cut 2 bases from V and 2 bases from J, with 14 bases between. The DNA of the CDR3 is TGTGCCAGCAGCGTTGGGGCAGGGGACCCCTACGAGCAGTACTTC. This translates into CASSVGAGDPYEQYF.

The chain has TRBV7-2 and TRBJ1-3, with D maybe TRBD1 (6 bases). The V gene lost 0 bases and the J gene lost 9 bases, with 15 bases spanning the gap. This CDR3 is built from 15 residues. Germline assignment: CDR1 SGHTA and CDR2 FQGNSA. CDR3 DNA sequence: TGTGCCAGCAGCTTAGCGGTTCAGGGGACGGGCACCATATATTTT. Encoded protein: CASSLAVQGTGTIYF. The entire variable domain, with the rest obtained from reference TRBV7-2 and TRBJ1-3, is as follows: GAGVSQSPSNKVTEKGKDVELRCDPISGHTALYWYRQSLGQGLEFLIYFQGNSAPDKSGLPSDRFSAERTGGSVSTLTIQRTQQEDSAVYLCASSLAVQGTGTIYFGEGSWLTVV.

CDR3 amino acids: CASSFGLSPGTQYF. DNA of the CDR3: TGTGCCAGCAGTTTCGGACTCTCGCCGGGTACGCAGTATTTT. The chain joins TRBV27 to TRBJ2-3, with a weak D call TRBD2 (5 bases). V gave up 3 bases and J gave up 8 bases, with 15 bases separating them. The CDR3 runs to 14 residues. Germline V lookup: CDR1 MNHEY, CDR2 SMNVEV (reference sequence).

This clone has a single count. The rearrangement uses TRBV12-3 or TRBV12-4 and TRBJ1-1; a weak D match, TRBD1 (6 bases). The V end lost 5 bases, the J end lost 1 base, and 8 bases lay between the germline ends. This CDR3 has 13 amino acids. The CDR3, as DNA: TGTGCCAGCAGTAACAGGGAGAACACTGAAGCTTTCTTT. Translation gives CASSNRENTEAFF.

The chain recombines TRBV7-9 with TRBJ1-2; 11 bases are shared with TRBD1. This CDR3 spans 17 amino acids. Germline lookup yields CDR1 SEHNR and CDR2 FQNEAQ (reference sequence). The J segment lost 2 bases and the V segment lost 4 bases, leaving 9 bases of the junction unmatched. DNA for the CDR3: TGTGCCAGCAGCTCACTAGCCGGGACAGGGGGAAACTATGGCTACACCTTC. Encoded protein: CASSSLAGTGGNYGYTF.

This chain uses TRBV14 with TRBJ1-1; the match to TRBD1 covers 9 bases. The germline gives CDR1 SGHDN, CDR2 FVKESK. The V gene end was trimmed by 4 bases and the J gene end by 10 bases; junction bases not matched to a gene: 13. The CDR3 sequence is 15 residues long. CDR3: CASSPGTGSPHSAFF. DNA of the CDR3: TGTGCCAGCAGCCCTGGGACAGGGTCCCCTCATTCAGCTTTCTTT.

The chain has TRBV18 and TRBJ2-5; maybe TRBD2 (6 bases). Trimming shortened V by 0 bases and J by 4 bases, and 9 bases separated the two germline ends. The CDR3 spans 14 residues. The V gene's germline CDR1 is KGHSH and CDR2 LQKENI. The CDR3 DNA reads TGTGCCAGCTCACCACCGGTAGCGGTAGAGACCCAGTACTTC. This sequence encodes CASSPPVAVETQYF.

This sequence joins TRBV7-8 and TRBJ2-3; 7 nucleotides match TRBD2. The CDR3 runs 13 residues. Germline values: CDR1 SGHVS, CDR2 FQNEAQ. V shed 6 bases and J 3 bases; nucleotides not matched to a gene: 3. In DNA form, the CDR3 reads TGTGCCAGCAGGCTGGGGGGGACAGATACGCAGTATTTT. It translates to CASRLGGTDTQYF.

This clone was picked up one time. The chain combines TRBV7-8 with TRBJ1-5; 12 nucleotides align to TRBD1. Germline values: CDR1 SGHVS, CDR2 FQNEAQ. V lost 4 bases, J lost 3 bases, and 4 bases stayed unmatched. The CDR3 extends over 16 amino acids. The CDR3, as DNA: TGTGCCAGCAGCTCCGGGACAGGGGGCAACAATCAGCCCCAGCATTTT. It encodes CASSSGTGGNNQPQHF.